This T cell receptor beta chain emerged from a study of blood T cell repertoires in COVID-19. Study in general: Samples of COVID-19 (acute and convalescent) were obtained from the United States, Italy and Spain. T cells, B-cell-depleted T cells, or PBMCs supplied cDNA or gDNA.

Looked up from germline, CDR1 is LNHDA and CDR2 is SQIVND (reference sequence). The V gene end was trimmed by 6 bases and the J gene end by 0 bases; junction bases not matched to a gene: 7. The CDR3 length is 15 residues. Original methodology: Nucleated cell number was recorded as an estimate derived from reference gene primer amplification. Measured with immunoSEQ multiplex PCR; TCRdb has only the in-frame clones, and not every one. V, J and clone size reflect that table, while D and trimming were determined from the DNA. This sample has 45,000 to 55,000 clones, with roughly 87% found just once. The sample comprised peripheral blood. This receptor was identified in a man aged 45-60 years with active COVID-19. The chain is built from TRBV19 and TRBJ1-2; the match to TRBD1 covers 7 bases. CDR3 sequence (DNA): TGTGCCAGTAGCCCATGGGACAGTGCTAACTATGGCTACACCTTC. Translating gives CASSPWDSANYGYTF.